This T cell receptor beta chain was sequenced during a study of T cell responses to AZD1222 COVID-19 vaccine. Using immunoSEQ multiplex PCR, the repertoire was profiled, and TCRdb retains in-frame clones only, with some absent. The repertoire holds 250,000 or so clones, with over 85% as singletons. Germline CDR1 and CDR2: SGHKS and YYEKEE (reference sequence). The germline V and J ends were trimmed by 0 bases and 7 bases, with 13 bases remaining between them. The CDR3 runs 14 residues. The receptor's source is an adult in good health. This specimen was peripheral blood, taken on day 0 of AZD1222 vaccination. J is TRBJ2-5 and V is TRBV5-5, with a weak D call TRBD2 (5 bases). The CDR3 loop is CASSLDEVEGTQYF. CDR3 coding DNA: TGTGCCAGCAGCTTGGATGAGGTAGAGGGGACCCAGTACTTC. The full variable domain, completed using reference TRBV5-5 and TRBJ2-5, is DAGVTQSPTHLIKTRGQQVTLRCSPISGHKSVSWYQQVLGQGPQFIFQYYEKEERGRGNFPDRFSARQFPNYSSELNVNALLLGDSALYLCASSLDEVEGTQYFGPGTRLLVL.